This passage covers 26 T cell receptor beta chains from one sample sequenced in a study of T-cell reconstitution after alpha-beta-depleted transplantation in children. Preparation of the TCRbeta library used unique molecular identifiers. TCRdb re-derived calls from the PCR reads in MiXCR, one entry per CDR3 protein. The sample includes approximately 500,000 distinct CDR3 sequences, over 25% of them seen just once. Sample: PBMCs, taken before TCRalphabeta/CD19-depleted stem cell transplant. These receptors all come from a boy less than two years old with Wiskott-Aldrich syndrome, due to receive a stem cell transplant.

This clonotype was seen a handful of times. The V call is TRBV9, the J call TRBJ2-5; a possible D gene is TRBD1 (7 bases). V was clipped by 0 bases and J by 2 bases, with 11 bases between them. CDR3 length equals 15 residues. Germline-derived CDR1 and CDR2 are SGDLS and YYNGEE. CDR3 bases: TGTGCCAGCAGCGTAGACAGGGGAGGACAAGAGACCCAGTACTTC. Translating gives CASSVDRGGQETQYF.

In nucleotides, the CDR3 is TGTGCCATCAGTGGACAGGGTGAAGCTTTCTTT. This gives the protein CAISGQGEAFF. This sequence joins TRBV10-3 and TRBJ1-1; 7 bases map to TRBD1. After removal of 4 bases from V and 7 bases from J, the junction contained 0 bases not matched to a gene. Germline lookup yields CDR1 ENHRY and CDR2 SYGVKD. The CDR3 spans 11 residues.

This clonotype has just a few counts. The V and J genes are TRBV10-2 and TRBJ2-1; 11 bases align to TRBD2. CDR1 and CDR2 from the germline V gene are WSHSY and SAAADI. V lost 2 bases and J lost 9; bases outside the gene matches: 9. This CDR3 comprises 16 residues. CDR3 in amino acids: CASSELTSGNRAEQFF. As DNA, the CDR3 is TGCGCCAGCAGTGAGCTGACTAGCGGGAATCGAGCTGAGCAGTTCTTC.

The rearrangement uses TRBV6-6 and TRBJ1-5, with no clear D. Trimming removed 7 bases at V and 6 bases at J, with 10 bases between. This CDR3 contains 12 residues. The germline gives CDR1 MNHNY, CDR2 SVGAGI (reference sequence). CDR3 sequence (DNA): TGTGCCAGCACCGAGGTCGGTCAGCCCCAGCATTTT. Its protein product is CASTEVGQPQHF.

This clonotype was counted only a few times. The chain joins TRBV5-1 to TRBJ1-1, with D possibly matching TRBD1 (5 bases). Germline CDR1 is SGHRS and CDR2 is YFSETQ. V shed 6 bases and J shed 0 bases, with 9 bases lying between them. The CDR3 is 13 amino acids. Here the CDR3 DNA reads TGCGCCAGCACCCAGGGATTGAACACTGAAGCTTTCTTT. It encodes CASTQGLNTEAFF.

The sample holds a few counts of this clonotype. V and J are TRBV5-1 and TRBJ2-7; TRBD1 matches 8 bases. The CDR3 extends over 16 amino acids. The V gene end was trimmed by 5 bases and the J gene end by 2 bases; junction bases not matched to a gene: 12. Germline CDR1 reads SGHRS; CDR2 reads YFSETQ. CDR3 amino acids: CASSLGLGTGTYEQYF. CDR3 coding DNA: TGCGCCAGCAGTCTCGGGCTCGGGACAGGTACCTACGAGCAGTACTTC. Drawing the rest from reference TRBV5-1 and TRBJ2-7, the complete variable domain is KAGVTQTPRYLIKTRGQQVTLSCSPISGHRSVSWYQQTPGQGLQFLFEYFSETQRNKGNFPGRFSGRQFSNSRSEMNVSTLELGDSALYLCASSLGLGTGTYEQYFGPGTRLTVT.

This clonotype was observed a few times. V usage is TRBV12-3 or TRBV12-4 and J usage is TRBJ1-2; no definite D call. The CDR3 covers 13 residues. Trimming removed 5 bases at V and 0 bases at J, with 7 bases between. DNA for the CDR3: TGTGCCAGCAGTCTCGCTTCTAACTATGGCTACACCTTC. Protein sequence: CASSLASNYGYTF.

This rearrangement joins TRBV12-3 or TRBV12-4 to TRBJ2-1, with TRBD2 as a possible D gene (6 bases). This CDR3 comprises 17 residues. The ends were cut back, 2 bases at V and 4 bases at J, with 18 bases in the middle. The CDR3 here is CASSLIPFRGRYNEQFF. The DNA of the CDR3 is TGTGCCAGCAGTTTAATTCCCTTTAGAGGGAGGTACAATGAGCAGTTCTTC.

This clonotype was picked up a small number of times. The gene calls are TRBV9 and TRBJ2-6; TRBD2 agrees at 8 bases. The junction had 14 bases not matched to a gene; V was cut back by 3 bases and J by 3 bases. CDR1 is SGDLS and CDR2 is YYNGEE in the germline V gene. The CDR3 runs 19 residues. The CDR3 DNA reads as TGTGCCAGCAGCGCGGGACTAGGCCGGGGCAGGGATGGGGCCAACGTCCTGACTTTC. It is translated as CASSAGLGRGRDGANVLTF.

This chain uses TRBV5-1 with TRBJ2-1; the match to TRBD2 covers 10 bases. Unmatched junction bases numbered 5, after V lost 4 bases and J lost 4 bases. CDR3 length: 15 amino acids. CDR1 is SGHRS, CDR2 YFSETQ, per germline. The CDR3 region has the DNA TGCGCCAGCAGCCTAGCGGGAGAGGTGTACAATGAGCAGTTCTTC. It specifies CASSLAGEVYNEQFF.

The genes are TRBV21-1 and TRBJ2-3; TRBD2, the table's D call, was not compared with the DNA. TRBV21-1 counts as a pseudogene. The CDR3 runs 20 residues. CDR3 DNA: TGTGCCAGCAGCAAAGTACAGCGGGAAACCGTAAGGGGCTACACAGATACGCAGTATTTT. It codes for CASSKVQRETVRGYTDTQYF.

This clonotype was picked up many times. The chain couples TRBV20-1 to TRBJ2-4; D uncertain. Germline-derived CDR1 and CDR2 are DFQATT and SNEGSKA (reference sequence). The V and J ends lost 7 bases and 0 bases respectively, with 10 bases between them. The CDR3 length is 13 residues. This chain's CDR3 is CSVVYLAKNIQYF. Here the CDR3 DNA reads TGCAGTGTTGTGTACTTAGCCAAAAACATTCAGTACTTC.

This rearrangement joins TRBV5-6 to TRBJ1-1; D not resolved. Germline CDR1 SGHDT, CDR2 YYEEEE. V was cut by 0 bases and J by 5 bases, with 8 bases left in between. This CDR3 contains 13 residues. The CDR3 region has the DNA TGTGCCAGCAGCTTGGAACTTAGGACTGAAGCTTTCTTT. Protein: CASSLELRTEAFF.

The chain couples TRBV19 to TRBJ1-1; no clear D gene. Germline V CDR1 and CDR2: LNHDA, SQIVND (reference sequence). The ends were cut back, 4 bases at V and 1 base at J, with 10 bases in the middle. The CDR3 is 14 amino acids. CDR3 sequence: CASSTNSGNTEAFF. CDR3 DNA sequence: TGTGCCAGTAGTACAAACTCTGGGAACACTGAAGCTTTCTTT.

DNA for the CDR3: TGCAGTGCTAGAAGGGGACAGGGAGGGGAAAAACTGTTTTTT. Translation gives CSARRGQGGEKLFF. The chain uses TRBV20-1 and TRBJ1-4; TRBD1 agrees at 9 bases. The CDR3 runs 14 residues. The germline gives CDR1 DFQATT, CDR2 SNEGSKA (reference sequence). Unmatched junction bases numbered 6, after V lost 2 bases and J lost 8 bases.

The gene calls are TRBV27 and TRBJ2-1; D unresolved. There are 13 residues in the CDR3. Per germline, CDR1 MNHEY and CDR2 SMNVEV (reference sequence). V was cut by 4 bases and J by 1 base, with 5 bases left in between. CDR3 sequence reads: CASSSMSYNEQFF. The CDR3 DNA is TGTGCCAGCAGTTCGATGTCCTACAATGAGCAGTTCTTC.

The CDR3 DNA follows: TGTGCCACCAGTGACCCCGGGGCTAAGGATTACAATGAGCAGTTCTTC. As protein: CATSDPGAKDYNEQFF. This sequence joins TRBV24-1 and TRBJ2-1; the D call may be TRBD1 or TRBD2 (5 bases each). The CDR3 loop spans 16 amino acids. CDR1 is KGHDR, CDR2 SFDVKD, per germline. Trimming left V 4 bases short and J 4 bases short, with 16 bases between.

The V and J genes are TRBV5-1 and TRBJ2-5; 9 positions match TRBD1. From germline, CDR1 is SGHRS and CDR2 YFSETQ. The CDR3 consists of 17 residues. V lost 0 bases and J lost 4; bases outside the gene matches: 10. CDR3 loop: CASSLGTPGQGGETQYF. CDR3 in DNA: TGCGCCAGCAGCTTGGGGACACCGGGACAGGGAGGAGAGACCCAGTACTTC.

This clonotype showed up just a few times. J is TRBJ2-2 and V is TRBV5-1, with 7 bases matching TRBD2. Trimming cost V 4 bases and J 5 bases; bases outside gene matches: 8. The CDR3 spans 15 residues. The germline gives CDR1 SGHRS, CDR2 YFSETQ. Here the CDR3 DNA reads TGCGCCAGCAGCCTTCAGACGGGAGGAACCGGGGAGCTGTTTTTT. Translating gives CASSLQTGGTGELFF.

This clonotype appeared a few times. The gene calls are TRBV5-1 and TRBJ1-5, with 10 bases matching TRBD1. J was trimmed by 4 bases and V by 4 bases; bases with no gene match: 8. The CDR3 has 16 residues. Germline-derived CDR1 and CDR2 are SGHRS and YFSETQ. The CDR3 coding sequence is TGCGCCAGCAGCCCCGGGACAGGGGTGGATAATCAGCCCCAGCATTTT. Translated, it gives CASSPGTGVDNQPQHF.

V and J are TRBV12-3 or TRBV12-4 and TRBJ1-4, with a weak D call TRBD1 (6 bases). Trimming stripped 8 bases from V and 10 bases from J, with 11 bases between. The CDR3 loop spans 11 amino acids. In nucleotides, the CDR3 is TGTGCCAGCGGGAAAGGGGGAAAACTGTTTTTT. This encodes CASGKGGKLFF.

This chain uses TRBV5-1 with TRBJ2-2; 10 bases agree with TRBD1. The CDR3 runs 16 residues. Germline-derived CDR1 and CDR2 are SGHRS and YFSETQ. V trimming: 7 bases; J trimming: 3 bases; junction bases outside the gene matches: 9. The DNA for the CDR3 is TGCGCCAGCGAGACAGGGGGCCTAACCTACACCGGGGAGCTGTTTTTT. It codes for CASETGGLTYTGELFF.

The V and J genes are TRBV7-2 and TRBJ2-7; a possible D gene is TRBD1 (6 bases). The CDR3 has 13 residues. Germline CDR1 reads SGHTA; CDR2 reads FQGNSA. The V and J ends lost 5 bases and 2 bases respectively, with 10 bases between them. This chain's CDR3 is CASSARTAYEQYF. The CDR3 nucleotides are TGTGCCAGCAGCGCCCGGACAGCCTACGAGCAGTACTTC.

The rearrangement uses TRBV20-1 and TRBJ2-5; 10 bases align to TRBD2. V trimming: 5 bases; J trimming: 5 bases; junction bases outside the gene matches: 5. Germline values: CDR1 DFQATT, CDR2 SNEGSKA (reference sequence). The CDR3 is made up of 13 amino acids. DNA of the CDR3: TGCAGTGCTGAAAGCGGGAGGGGGGAGACCCAGTACTTC. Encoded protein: CSAESGRGETQYF.

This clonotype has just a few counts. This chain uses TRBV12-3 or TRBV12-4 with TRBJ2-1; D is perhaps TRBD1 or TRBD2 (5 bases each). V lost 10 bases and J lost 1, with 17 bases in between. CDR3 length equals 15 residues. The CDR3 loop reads CATIRDGRSYNEQFF. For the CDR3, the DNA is TGTGCCACCATCCGGGACGGGCGTTCCTACAATGAGCAGTTCTTC.

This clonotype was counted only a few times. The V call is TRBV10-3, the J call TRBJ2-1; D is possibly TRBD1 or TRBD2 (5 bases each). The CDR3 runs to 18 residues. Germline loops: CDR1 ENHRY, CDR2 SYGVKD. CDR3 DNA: TGTGCAACATCAGTGAAAATTATTGTGGGCACTGGGGGCAATGAGCAGTTCTTC. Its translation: CATSVKIIVGTGGNEQFF.